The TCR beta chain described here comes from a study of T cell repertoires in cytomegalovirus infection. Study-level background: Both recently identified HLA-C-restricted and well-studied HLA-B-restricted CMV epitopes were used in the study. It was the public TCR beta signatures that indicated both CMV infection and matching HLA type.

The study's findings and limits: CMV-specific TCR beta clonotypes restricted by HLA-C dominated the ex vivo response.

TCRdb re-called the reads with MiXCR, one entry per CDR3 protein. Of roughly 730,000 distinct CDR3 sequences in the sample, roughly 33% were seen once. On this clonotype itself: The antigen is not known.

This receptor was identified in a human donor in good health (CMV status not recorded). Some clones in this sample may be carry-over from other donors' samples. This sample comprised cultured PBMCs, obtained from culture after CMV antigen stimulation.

The CDR3 loop reads CASSLEDSNYGYTF. The CDR3 coding sequence is TGTGCCAGCAGCCTTGAAGACAGCAACTATGGCTACACCTTC. The J gene is TRBJ1-2, the V gene TRBV2; perhaps TRBD1 as D (5 bases). The CDR3 is 14 residues long. Germline-derived CDR1 and CDR2 are SNHLY and FYNNEI. V was pared by 6 bases and J by 2 bases, with 13 bases between.